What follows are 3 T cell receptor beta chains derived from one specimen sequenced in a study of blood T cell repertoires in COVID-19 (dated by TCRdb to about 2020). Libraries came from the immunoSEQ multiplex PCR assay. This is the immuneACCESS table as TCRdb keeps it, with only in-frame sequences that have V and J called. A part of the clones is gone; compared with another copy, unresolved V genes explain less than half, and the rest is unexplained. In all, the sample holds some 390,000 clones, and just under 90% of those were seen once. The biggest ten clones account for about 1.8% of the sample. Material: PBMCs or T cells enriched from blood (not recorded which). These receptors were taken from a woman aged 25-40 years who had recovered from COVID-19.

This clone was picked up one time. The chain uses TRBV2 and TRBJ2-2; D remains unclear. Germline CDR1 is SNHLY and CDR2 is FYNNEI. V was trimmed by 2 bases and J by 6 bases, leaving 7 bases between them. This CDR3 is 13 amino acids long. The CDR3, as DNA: TGTGCCAGCAGTGAAATCCCCTCCGGGGAGCTGTTTTTT. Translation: CASSEIPSGELFF.

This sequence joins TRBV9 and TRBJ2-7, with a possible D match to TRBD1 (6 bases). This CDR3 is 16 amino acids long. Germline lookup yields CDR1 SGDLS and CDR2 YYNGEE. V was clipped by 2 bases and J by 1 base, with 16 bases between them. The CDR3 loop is CASSVGDRDTSYEQYF. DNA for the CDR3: TGTGCCAGCAGCGTCGGGGATAGGGACACATCCTACGAGCAGTACTTC.

The CDR3 nucleotides are TGTGCCACCAGTGCGTCGGGGGAAGGTAACACTGAAGCTTTCTTT. It is translated as CATSASGEGNTEAFF. This chain joins TRBV24-1 and TRBJ1-1; perhaps TRBD1 as D (5 bases). This CDR3 region has 15 residues. Trimming took off 5 bases at V and 2 bases at J, with 14 bases between the two ends. Germline-derived CDR1 and CDR2 are KGHDR and SFDVKD.